A single T cell receptor (beta chain) is shown here with its context. The sample is drawn from a study of blood T cell repertoires in COVID-19. V shed 4 bases and J 4 bases; nucleotides not matched to a gene: 10. Germline assignment: CDR1 SGHRS and CDR2 YFSETQ. The CDR3 consists of 16 residues. Some clones are missing from TCRdb's copy, which holds only in-frame ones; the method was immunoSEQ multiplex PCR. The sample shows approximately 87,000 clones, 85% to 90% of them seen only once. The chain recombines TRBV5-1 with TRBJ2-3, with 9 positions matching TRBD1. This sequence was found in a man aged 65-85 years with active or convalescent COVID-19. The sample comprised peripheral blood. This CDR3 reads CASSNRDREWADTQYF. CDR3 in DNA: TGCGCCAGCAGCAACCGGGACAGGGAATGGGCAGATACGCAGTATTTT. Filled out from reference TRBV5-1 and TRBJ2-3, the complete variable domain reads KAGVTQTPRYLIKTRGQQVTLSCSPISGHRSVSWYQQTPGQGLQFLFEYFSETQRNKGNFPGRFSGRQFSNSRSEMNVSTLELGDSALYLCASSNRDREWADTQYFGPGTRLTVL.